A single sample is the source of the 14 T cell receptor beta chains below, sequenced in a study of beta chain features in type 1 diabetes. What was sequenced were expressed TCRB transcripts, since all of the isolated RNA had been reverse transcribed. The table came from immunoSEQ multiplex PCR; TCRdb's copy has only in-frame clones and leaves some out. The sample lists about 5,700 clones; around 74% were seen once. The sample comprised Tregs from blood. These receptors were taken from a man younger than 35 in good health.

The CDR3: CASSLLTGVGNQPQHF. The CDR3 coding sequence is TGTGCCAGCAGCTTGCTAACAGGGGTGGGCAATCAGCCCCAGCATTTT. The rearrangement links TRBV5-8 to TRBJ1-5, with TRBD1 matching 7 bases. The V and J ends lost 1 base and 2 bases, in that order; junction bases with no gene match: 6. This CDR3 spans 16 amino acids. Germline lookup yields CDR1 SGHTS and CDR2 YDEGEE. The whole variable domain, filled in from reference TRBV5-8 and TRBJ1-5, reads EAGVTQSPTHLIKTRGQQATLRCSPISGHTSVYWYQQALGLGLQFLLWYDEGEERNRGNFPPRFSGRQFPNYSSELNVNALELEDSALYLCASSLLTGVGNQPQHFGDGTRLSIL.

This chain uses TRBV6-5 with TRBJ2-2; the D gene is possibly TRBD2 (5 bases). Germline CDR1 is MNHEY and CDR2 is SVGAGI. The CDR3 consists of 16 residues. V lost 0 bases, J lost 3 bases, and 11 bases lay in between. CDR3 loop: CASSYSGARDTGELFF. Written as DNA, the CDR3 is TGTGCCAGCAGTTACTCGGGAGCGCGAGACACCGGGGAGCTGTTTTTT.

The table lists this clone with a few counts. The chain recombines TRBV5-6 with TRBJ1-2; D call uncertain. V was trimmed by 4 bases and J by 5 bases, leaving 12 bases between them. This CDR3 comprises 13 residues. Per germline, CDR1 SGHDT and CDR2 YYEEEE. The CDR3 nucleotides are TGTGCCAGCAGCGCCCCACAGATTTATGGCTACACCTTC. Residues: CASSAPQIYGYTF.

The rearrangement links TRBV7-2 to TRBJ2-3; D uncertain. The CDR3 totals 12 residues. Per the germline V gene, CDR1 is SGHTA and CDR2 is FQGNSA. The germline V and J ends were trimmed by 5 bases and 2 bases, with 5 bases remaining between them. CDR3 bases: TGTGCCAGCAGCGACTTCACAGATACGCAGTATTTT. Its protein is CASSDFTDTQYF.

The chain carries TRBV5-4 and TRBJ2-1, with TRBD2 identical over 7 bases. Germline V gene data show CDR1 as SGHNT and CDR2 as YYREEE (reference sequence). The CDR3 has 14 residues. The trim removed 6 bases at V and 4 bases at J, leaving 7 bases unmatched. In DNA form, the CDR3 reads TGTGCCAGCACCCTATTCGGGGGGTACAATGAGCAGTTCTTC. Translating gives CASTLFGGYNEQFF.

The chain is built from TRBV11-2 and TRBJ2-7; 8 positions match TRBD2. There are 15 residues in the CDR3. The V segment lost 2 bases and the J segment 0 bases; nucleotides outside the gene matches: 3. Germline V gene sequence: CDR1 SGHAT, CDR2 FQNNGV. The CDR3 sequence: CASSLIAGSSYEQYF. The CDR3 nucleotides read TGTGCCAGCAGCTTAATAGCGGGGAGCTCCTACGAGCAGTACTTC.

The sample holds a few counts of this clone. This chain uses TRBV18 with TRBJ2-3; 9 bases align to TRBD1. The CDR3 has 16 residues. V gave up 2 bases and J gave up 9 bases; unmatched junction bases: 12. Per germline, CDR1 KGHSH and CDR2 LQKENI. CDR3 coding DNA: TGTGCCAGCTCACCAGAAGGGACAGGGCCCGGAGTGACGCAGTATTTT. It specifies CASSPEGTGPGVTQYF.

V is TRBV7-2 and J is TRBJ1-4, with D possibly being TRBD1 (6 bases). Germline V lookup: CDR1 SGHTA, CDR2 FQGNSA. Deletions cut 1 base from V and 5 bases from J, with 8 bases between. CDR3 length: 14 amino acids. CDR3 sequence (DNA): TGTGCCAGCAGCTTAGGGACAGCGAATGAAAAACTGTTTTTT. This codes for CASSLGTANEKLFF.

The chain is built from TRBV5-1 and TRBJ2-1, with 11 bases lining up with TRBD2. V trimming: 4 bases; J trimming: 0 bases; junction bases outside the gene matches: 9. Looked up from germline, CDR1 is SGHRS and CDR2 is YFSETQ. This CDR3 spans 18 amino acids. The CDR3 nucleotides are TGCGCCAGCAGCGCCTCTACTAGCGGGGGTTTCTCCTACAATGAGCAGTTCTTC. It is translated as CASSASTSGGFSYNEQFF.

This chain links TRBV28 with TRBJ2-5; 15 bases align to TRBD2. The tail of the sequence fits TRBJ2-7 better, so the J call may be wrong. This CDR3 is built from 20 residues. CDR1 is MDHEN, CDR2 SYDVKM, per germline. CDR3 residues: CASSFTGTSGGLTEEGEQYF. The CDR3 DNA follows: TGTGCCAGCAGCTTCACCGGGACTAGCGGGGGGCTAACCGAAGAGGGCGAGCAGTACTTC.

The CDR3 here is CASTSGDNEQFF. CDR3 nucleotides: TGTGCCAGCACTAGCGGGGACAATGAGCAGTTCTTC. The rearrangement uses TRBV6-6 and TRBJ2-1, with TRBD2 matching 9 bases. CDR1 and CDR2 from the germline V gene are MNHNY and SVGAGI (reference sequence). The V and J ends lost 7 bases and 5 bases, in that order; junction bases with no gene match: 0. The length of the CDR3 is 12 residues.

This chain joins TRBV27 and TRBJ2-1; 7 positions agree with TRBD2. The V gene end was trimmed by 3 bases and the J gene end by 3 bases; junction bases not matched to a gene: 2. CDR3 length: 14 residues. CDR1 is MNHEY, CDR2 SMNVEV, per germline (reference sequence). CDR3 coding DNA: TGTGCCAGCAGTTTCAAGCGGGGCTACAATGAGCAGTTCTTC. Translated, it gives CASSFKRGYNEQFF.

CDR3 bases: TGCGCCAGCAGCAAGACTAGCTTCTACGAGCAGTACTTC. Residues: CASSKTSFYEQYF. J is TRBJ2-7 and V is TRBV5-1; 7 bases line up with TRBD2. CDR3 size: 13 residues. Germline V gene lookup returns CDR1 SGHRS and CDR2 YFSETQ. Trimming cost V 4 bases and J 3 bases; bases outside gene matches: 4.

In its sample, this clone was seen a few times. This sequence joins TRBV5-6 and TRBJ1-4, with D perhaps matching TRBD1 (5 bases). This CDR3 is built from 15 residues. Germline assignment: CDR1 SGHDT and CDR2 YYEEEE. Between the trimmed V and J ends, which lost 2 bases and 3 bases, there was a span of 11 bases. The CDR3 bases are TGTGCCAGCAGCTTTAATGCGGGGGCTAATGAAAAACTGTTTTTT. This gives the protein CASSFNAGANEKLFF.